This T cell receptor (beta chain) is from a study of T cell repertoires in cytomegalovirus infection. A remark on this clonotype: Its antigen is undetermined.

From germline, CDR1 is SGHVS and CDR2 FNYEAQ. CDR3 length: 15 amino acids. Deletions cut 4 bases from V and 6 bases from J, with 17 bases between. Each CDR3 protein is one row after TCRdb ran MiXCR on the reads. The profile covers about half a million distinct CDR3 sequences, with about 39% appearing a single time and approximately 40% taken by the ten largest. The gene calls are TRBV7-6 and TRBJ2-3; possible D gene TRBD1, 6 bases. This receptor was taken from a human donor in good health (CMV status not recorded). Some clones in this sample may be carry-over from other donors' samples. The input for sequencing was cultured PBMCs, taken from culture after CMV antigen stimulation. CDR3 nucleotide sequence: TGTGCCAGCAGCTCACAGGGTATTCTTATGGATACGCAGTATTTT. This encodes CASSSQGILMDTQYF.